This T cell receptor (beta chain) was identified during a study of T cell clonality in common variable immunodeficiency. The study, taken as a whole, reports: Compared with healthy controls, CVID subjects showed increased TCRbeta clonality, mostly in about a third.

The CDR3 totals 15 residues. Germline CDR1 reads SGHDT; CDR2 reads YYEEEE. V dropped 3 bases and J dropped 9; count of bases not matched to a gene: 8. Here immunoSEQ multiplex PCR was the method, and the copy in TCRdb shows in-frame clones only, minus some. Recorded here are 35,000 to 55,000 clones, none singletons. This clone was seen repeatedly, ten times or more. As yet, its antigen is unknown. The CDR3 end is not reached by the read, which stops 3 residues before it; the germline J gene fills it in. This TCR derives from a person aged 18-70 years in good health. What was sequenced was peripheral blood mononuclear cells. The J gene is TRBJ2-4, the V gene TRBV5-6; 11 bases are shared with TRBD1. The CDR3 loop is CASSWGGQGVTIQYF. CDR3 DNA (partial): TGTGCCAGCAGCTGGGGGGGACAGGGGGTCACCATT.